The present T cell receptor beta chain was sequenced within a study of blood T cell repertoires in COVID-19. Authors' data handling: Amplified reference gene primers provided the basis for estimating nucleated cell counts. The table came from immunoSEQ multiplex PCR; TCRdb's copy has only in-frame clones and leaves some out. Clone size and the V and J calls come from that table; the DNA yielded D and trimming. The profile covers some 140,000 clones, with roughly 76% appearing a single time and less than 15% taken by the ten largest. Germline CDR1 and CDR2: SGHDT and YYEEEE. The CDR3 covers 11 residues. The V end was cut by 4 bases, the J end by 8 bases, with 9 bases between.

Sequenced sample: peripheral blood. The clonotype comes from a man older than 75 with acute or convalescent COVID-19. The chain couples TRBV5-6 to TRBJ1-2; D is ambiguous. CDR3 sequence: CASSRAGGYTF. The CDR3 DNA reads as TGTGCCAGCAGCCGCGCGGGGGGCTACACCTTC.